This TCR beta chain was recorded in a study of T cell repertoires in cytomegalovirus infection. Overall study context: HLA-C-restricted CMV epitopes, recently identified, and well-studied HLA-B-restricted ones were used by the study. Public TCR beta signatures marked donors with CMV infection and the matching HLA. Study findings and constraints: Public TCR beta family frequency separated CMV-and-HLA carriers, including in an independent cohort. Clonotype analysis showed dominance of the ex vivo response by HLA-C-restricted CMV-specific TCR beta clonotypes.

TCRdb re-called the reads with MiXCR, one entry per CDR3 protein. The sample has about 310,000 distinct CDR3 sequences; around a quarter are singletons. The CDR3 consists of 13 residues. CDR1 SEHNR and CDR2 FQNEAQ come from the germline V gene (reference sequence). This clonotype was detected ten times or more. The antigen remains unidentified. One junction end disagrees with the germline gene, perhaps due to a read error. The clonotype was recovered from a human donor in good health (CMV status not recorded). Some clones in this sample may be carry-over from other donors' samples. This chain connects TRBV7-9 to TRBJ2-3; possibly TRBD1 or TRBD2 for D (5 bases each). The specimen was cultured PBMCs, collected from culture after CMV antigen stimulation. The CDR3 sequence is CASRLGTTDTQYF. The CDR3 DNA sequence: TGTGCCAGCAGATTAGGGACGACGGATACGCAGTATTTT.